Shown below are 30 T cell receptor beta chains from a single sample sequenced in a study of circulating and synovial CD4+ cells in juvenile arthritis. The protocol was immunoSEQ multiplex PCR, while the TCRdb copy is restricted to in-frame clones and leaves out a portion. The data contain around 15,000 clones, roughly 89% of them singletons. The sequencing input was CD4+ T cells from blood. The receptors were sampled from a human donor with juvenile idiopathic arthritis.

The V call is TRBV28, the J call TRBJ2-7; 11 bases align to TRBD2. Losses at the gene ends were 3 bases for V and 1 base for J; bases not matched to a gene: 2. Germline CDR1 reads MDHEN; CDR2 reads SYDVKM. The CDR3 covers 15 residues. As DNA, the CDR3 is TGTGCCAGCAGTTTTACTAGCGGGGGTTCCTACGAGCAGTACTTC. Encoded protein: CASSFTSGGSYEQYF.

The genes are TRBV23-1 and TRBJ1-2, with a weak D call TRBD1 (6 bases). TRBV23-1 is classed as an ORF, of uncertain function. Trimming took 3 bases from V and 4 from J, leaving 18 bases between them. The CDR3 consists of 16 residues. CDR3 DNA sequence: TGCGCCAGCAGTCAGCAGGTTATGGGACAACCCTATGGCTACACCTTC. It translates to CASSQQVMGQPYGYTF.

V gene TRBV20-1 combines with J gene TRBJ2-7, with a tentative D call TRBD2 (5 bases). CDR1 DFQATT and CDR2 SNEGSKA come from the germline V gene (reference sequence). This CDR3 is built from 11 residues. The ends were cut back, 0 bases at V and 11 bases at J, with 11 bases in the middle. CDR3 DNA sequence: TGCAGTGCTAGAGAGGGAGCGATAGAGTACTTC. Its protein product is CSAREGAIEYF.

The chain carries TRBV4-2 and TRBJ2-1, with 10 bases matching TRBD2. The ends lost 0 bases at V and 8 bases at J; junction bases unmatched: 4. Germline V gene data show CDR1 as LGHNA and CDR2 as YNFKEQ. The CDR3 runs 15 residues. The CDR3 loop is CASSQEAGGLYEQFF. The CDR3 DNA is TGTGCCAGCAGCCAAGAAGCGGGAGGGCTTTATGAGCAGTTCTTC.

The rearrangement joins TRBV9 to TRBJ2-3, with 9 bases matching TRBD2. Germline V gives CDR1 SGDLS, CDR2 YYNGEE. This CDR3 spans 16 amino acids. The trim removed 4 bases at V and 1 base at J, leaving 7 bases unmatched. The CDR3 region is CASSTRRTSGTDTQYF. CDR3 bases: TGTGCCAGCAGCACCAGAAGGACTAGCGGCACAGATACGCAGTATTTT.

This clone was found once. This chain uses TRBV7-2 with TRBJ2-7; TRBD2 matches at 12 bases. The CDR3 contains 16 residues. In germline, CDR1 is SGHTA, CDR2 FQGNSA. With V trimmed by 4 bases and J by 2 bases, 6 bases remained unmatched. CDR3 protein: CASSSASGGGTYEQYF. The CDR3 nucleotides are TGTGCCAGCAGCTCGGCTAGCGGGGGGGGAACCTACGAGCAGTACTTC.

This chain connects TRBV10-3 to TRBJ1-1; 9 positions match TRBD1. Germline V gene data show CDR1 as ENHRY and CDR2 as SYGVKD. Trimming took 7 bases from V and 3 from J; bases not matched to a gene: 3. CDR3 length: 13 amino acids. As DNA, the CDR3 is TGTGCCATCACCGACAGGGGGGACACTGAAGCTTTCTTT. The encoded protein is CAITDRGDTEAFF.

V usage is TRBV18 and J usage is TRBJ1-1, with 9 bases matching TRBD1. The junction had 1 base not matched to a gene; V was cut back by 2 bases and J by 3 bases. The germline V gene has CDR1 KGHSH and CDR2 LQKENI. This CDR3 contains 14 residues. Here the CDR3 DNA reads TGTGCCAGCTCACCAAGGACAGGGGACACTGAAGCTTTCTTT. Translation: CASSPRTGDTEAFF.

The V and J genes are TRBV2 and TRBJ2-1; 9 positions agree with TRBD1. With V trimmed by 8 bases and J by 5 bases, 13 bases remained unmatched. Germline values: CDR1 SNHLY, CDR2 FYNNEI. This CDR3 spans 16 amino acids. The DNA of the CDR3 is TGTGCCAGCTTTGAAGGGCGGGACAGGGATGACAATGAGCAGTTCTTC. As protein: CASFEGRDRDDNEQFF.

The chain has TRBV9 and TRBJ2-5; 11 bases map to TRBD2. Per germline, CDR1 SGDLS and CDR2 YYNGEE. There are 16 residues in the CDR3. V lost 4 bases and J lost 3; bases outside the gene matches: 8. The CDR3 region is CASSPHTSGGEETQYF. CDR3 coding DNA: TGTGCCAGCAGCCCCCATACTAGCGGGGGTGAAGAGACCCAGTACTTC.

The genes are TRBV21-1 and TRBJ2-5; the table's D call TRBD2 went unverified against the DNA. TRBV21-1 represents a pseudogene. The length of the CDR3 is 17 residues. CDR3 DNA: TGTGCCAGCAGTGAGGGTCTCAGGATCATCGTCGACGAGACCCAGTACTTC. This encodes CASSEGLRIIVDETQYF.

This chain uses TRBV27 with TRBJ1-2; 7 bases are a match to TRBD1. There are 17 residues in the CDR3. CDR1 and CDR2 from the germline V gene are MNHEY and SMNVEV (reference sequence). V shed 6 bases, J shed 8 bases, and the junction held 21 bases outside the gene matches. CDR3 nucleotide sequence: TGTGCCAGCAGCCCTTCGGGACAGCGGACTCGAGGGGGCGGCTACACCTTC. Its translation: CASSPSGQRTRGGGYTF.

The chain is built from TRBV7-2 and TRBJ2-1; D uncertain. Looked up from germline, CDR1 is SGHTA and CDR2 is FQGNSA. V shed 6 bases and J shed 4 bases, with 16 bases lying between them. This CDR3 is 15 amino acids long. The CDR3 bases are TGTGCCAGCAGGTCGGGTAGCTATTTGTACAATGAGCAGTTCTTC. This translates into CASRSGSYLYNEQFF.

V usage is TRBV4-1 and J usage is TRBJ2-5; 13 bases are a match to TRBD2. CDR3 length equals 16 residues. With 4 bases clipped from V and 2 bases from J, the junction kept 4 bases outside the gene matches. Germline loops: CDR1 MGHRA, CDR2 YSYEKL. The CDR3 is CASSPRLAGGQETQYF. The CDR3 coding sequence is TGCGCCAGCAGCCCCCGACTAGCGGGGGGTCAAGAGACCCAGTACTTC.

The V call is TRBV9, the J call TRBJ2-7, with D maybe TRBD1 (7 bases). Germline CDR1 is SGDLS and CDR2 is YYNGEE. V lost 0 bases to trimming and J lost 7 bases, with 11 bases between them. The CDR3 loop spans 13 amino acids. CDR3 residues: CASSVEGAGEQYF. The DNA of the CDR3 is TGTGCCAGCAGCGTAGAGGGGGCGGGGGAGCAGTACTTC.

The J gene is TRBJ1-3, the V gene TRBV29-1; D is perhaps TRBD1 (5 bases). Germline assignment: CDR1 SQVTM and CDR2 ANQGSEA. The CDR3 runs 15 residues. Trimming took off 4 bases at V and 0 bases at J, with 13 bases between the two ends. The CDR3 DNA is TGCAGCGTTGCCCCATTTGACAGCTCTGGAAACACCATATATTTT. It translates to CSVAPFDSSGNTIYF. The full variable domain, rest sourced from reference TRBV29-1 and TRBJ1-3, is SAVISQKPSRDICQRGTSLTIQCQVDSQVTMMFWYRQQPGQSLTLIATANQGSEATYESGFVIDKFPISRPNLTFSTLTVSNMSPEDSSIYLCSVAPFDSSGNTIYFGEGSWLTVV.

This clone has only a few counts. The chain employs TRBV19 and TRBJ1-2; 9 bases fit TRBD1. From germline, CDR1 is LNHDA and CDR2 SQIVND (reference sequence). The trim removed 3 bases at V and 8 bases at J, leaving 7 bases unmatched. CDR3 size: 14 residues. The CDR3 loop reads CASSMWTGVGGYTF. The CDR3 nucleotides are TGTGCCAGTAGTATGTGGACAGGGGTAGGAGGCTACACCTTC.

A single count supports this clone. The chain joins TRBV10-2 to TRBJ2-3; D is undetermined. This CDR3 is built from 11 residues. The V end was cut by 8 bases, the J end by 5 bases, with 8 bases between. CDR1 is WSHSY and CDR2 is SAAADI in the germline V gene. This CDR3 is CASAAKDTQYF. The CDR3, as DNA: TGCGCCAGCGCCGCTAAAGATACGCAGTATTTT.

The DNA for the CDR3 is TGTGCCACTAGCGGGAGCTGGGAAAACATTCAGTACTTC. It specifies CATSGSWENIQYF. V gene TRBV30 combines with J gene TRBJ2-4, with TRBD2 matching over 11 bases. This CDR3 contains 13 residues. J was trimmed by 5 bases and V by 8 bases; bases with no gene match: 5. Germline V gene sequence: CDR1 GTSNPN, CDR2 SVGIG (reference sequence).

The rearrangement uses TRBV4-1 and TRBJ2-2; D remains ambiguous. CDR3 length: 13 amino acids. Looked up from germline, CDR1 is MGHRA and CDR2 is YSYEKL. Trimming pared 2 bases from V and 3 bases from J, leaving 4 bases between. The CDR3: CASSQQYTGELFF. In nucleotides, the CDR3 is TGCGCCAGCAGCCAACAATACACCGGGGAGCTGTTTTTT.

This sequence joins TRBV30 and TRBJ1-1; no reliable D call. With 5 bases removed from V and 2 bases from J, the gap between germline ends came to 6 bases. Germline CDR1 and CDR2: GTSNPN and SVGIG (reference sequence). The CDR3 loop spans 11 amino acids. The CDR3 region is CAWRGNTEAFF. CDR3 sequence (DNA): TGTGCCTGGCGGGGAAACACTGAAGCTTTCTTT.

The rearrangement links TRBV25-1 to TRBJ1-3, with TRBD1 as a possible D gene (5 bases). CDR1 is MGHDK and CDR2 is SYGVNS in the germline V gene. The CDR3 is 13 amino acids. Trimming shortened V by 7 bases and J by 4 bases, and 11 bases separated the two germline ends. For the CDR3, the DNA is TGTGCCAGCACCCCGTCAGGGGGAAACACCATATATTTT. It is translated as CASTPSGGNTIYF.

The V call is TRBV4-3, the J call TRBJ2-2; D call uncertain. From germline, CDR1 is LGHNA and CDR2 YSLEER. With 0 bases removed from V and 3 bases from J, the gap between germline ends came to 5 bases. The CDR3 has 14 residues. CDR3 region: CASSQDSDTGELFF. The CDR3 bases are TGCGCCAGCAGCCAAGATTCGGACACCGGGGAGCTGTTTTTT.

V is TRBV5-5 and J is TRBJ1-2; 10 bases agree with TRBD1. The CDR3 totals 15 residues. Germline CDR1 is SGHKS and CDR2 is YYEKEE (reference sequence). V trimming: 4 bases; J trimming: 8 bases; junction bases outside the gene matches: 11. The CDR3 spells CASSQGDRGLQGYTF. CDR3 nucleotide sequence: TGTGCCAGCAGCCAGGGAGACAGGGGGCTCCAAGGCTACACCTTC.

The chain combines TRBV4-3 with TRBJ1-1; D might be TRBD1 (5 bases). Between the trimmed V and J ends, which lost 0 bases and 8 bases, there was a span of 10 bases. The CDR3 is 13 amino acids. Germline V gene data show CDR1 as LGHNA and CDR2 as YSLEER. Here the CDR3 DNA reads TGCGCCAGCAGCCAAGACCTCGGACAAGAAGCTTTCTTT. Translating gives CASSQDLGQEAFF.

The chain couples TRBV7-9 to TRBJ1-4; TRBD1 might be the D (5 bases). From germline, CDR1 is SEHNR and CDR2 FQNEAQ (reference sequence). This CDR3 is 14 amino acids long. The germline V and J ends were trimmed by 1 base and 7 bases, with 10 bases remaining between them. CDR3 loop: CASSLDRGGEKLFF. The CDR3 nucleotides are TGTGCCAGCAGCTTAGATAGGGGTGGTGAAAAACTGTTTTTT.

The J gene is TRBJ2-6, the V gene TRBV30, with D possibly being TRBD1 (5 bases). The CDR3 contains 15 residues. Germline V gene data show CDR1 as GTSNPN and CDR2 as SVGIG (reference sequence). V was trimmed by 3 bases and J by 0 bases, leaving 9 bases between them. CDR3 in amino acids: CAWRGPYSGANVLTF. The CDR3, as DNA: TGTGCCTGGAGGGGGCCCTACTCTGGGGCCAACGTCCTGACTTTC.

This clone is a singleton in its sample. V gene TRBV5-8 combines with J gene TRBJ1-2; D gene uncertain. CDR1 SGHTS and CDR2 YDEGEE come from the germline V gene. V was cut by 3 bases and J by 6 bases, with 18 bases left in between. The CDR3 covers 15 residues. The CDR3, as DNA: TGTGCCAGCAGCTCGGGCCGGAGGCGGGTGAATGGCTACACCTTC. Its protein is CASSSGRRRVNGYTF. Together with reference TRBV5-8 and TRBJ1-2, the CDR3 gives the full variable domain: EAGVTQSPTHLIKTRGQQATLRCSPISGHTSVYWYQQALGLGLQFLLWYDEGEERNRGNFPPRFSGRQFPNYSSELNVNALELEDSALYLCASSSGRRRVNGYTFGSGTRLTVV.

This sequence joins TRBV7-9 and TRBJ1-2; unclear D gene. The V gene lost 3 bases and the J gene lost 2 bases, with 7 bases spanning the gap. The CDR3 extends over 13 amino acids. Germline V gene data show CDR1 as SEHNR and CDR2 as FQNEAQ (reference sequence). The CDR3 DNA sequence: TGTGCCAGCAGCTTTAGGGAGAACTATGGCTACACCTTC. It specifies CASSFRENYGYTF.

The rearrangement links TRBV7-3 to TRBJ2-2, with 11 bases lining up with TRBD2. V was clipped by 10 bases and J by 6 bases; unmatched bases: 7. This CDR3 contains 14 residues. Germline V CDR1 and CDR2: SGHTA, FQGTGA. This CDR3 is CATNVAGGAGELFF. The CDR3, as DNA: TGTGCCACCAATGTAGCGGGAGGGGCCGGGGAGCTGTTTTTT.